The 23 T cell receptor beta chains below all came from one sample that was sequenced in a study of beta chain features in type 1 diabetes. Expressed TCRB transcripts got sequenced, as all isolated RNA was reverse transcribed. Assay used: immunoSEQ multiplex PCR; TCRdb lists only in-frame clones, some missing. This sample carries about 410,000 clones, roughly 13% of them seen once, and the ten largest clones take roughly 0.04%. Sequencing was carried out using naive CD4+ T cells from blood. These receptor sequences come from a man aged 30 to 39 in good health.

The table lists this clone with a few counts. The CDR3 spells CASSFPSGTTDTQYF. CDR3 DNA: TGTGCCAGCAGCTTTCCTAGCGGGACCACAGATACGCAGTATTTT. The chain has TRBV5-4 and TRBJ2-3; 9 bases map to TRBD2. Losses at the gene ends were 2 bases for V and 2 bases for J; bases not matched to a gene: 3. Germline CDR1 reads SGHNT; CDR2 reads YYREEE (reference sequence). This CDR3 region has 15 residues.

This clone was seen only a few times. This sequence joins TRBV5-1 and TRBJ2-7; perhaps D is TRBD1 or TRBD2 (5 bases each). The V gene lost 0 bases and the J gene lost 3 bases, with 13 bases spanning the gap. This CDR3 spans 15 amino acids. The V gene's germline CDR1 is SGHRS and CDR2 YFSETQ. The CDR3 nucleotides are TGCGCCAGCAGCTTGGGTGGGACCCACAGCTACGAGCAGTACTTC. Its translation is CASSLGGTHSYEQYF.

The chain carries TRBV9 and TRBJ1-5; D unclear. This CDR3 comprises 13 residues. Trimming stripped 3 bases from V and 0 bases from J, with 4 bases between. Germline loops: CDR1 SGDLS, CDR2 YYNGEE. CDR3 sequence reads: CASSGNSNQPQHF. DNA of the CDR3: TGTGCCAGCAGCGGTAATAGCAATCAGCCCCAGCATTTT.

V gene TRBV5-6 combines with J gene TRBJ2-1; 7 nucleotides align to TRBD1. The CDR3 is 16 amino acids. Unmatched junction bases numbered 11, after V lost 4 bases and J lost 4 bases. Germline CDR1 reads SGHDT; CDR2 reads YYEEEE. The CDR3 DNA sequence: TGTGCCAGCAGCCAGTCGCCGGGACAGCGTTACAATGAGCAGTTCTTC. Protein sequence: CASSQSPGQRYNEQFF.

The chain is built from TRBV25-1 and TRBJ1-2; perhaps TRBD1 as D (5 bases). V lost 6 bases and J lost 9, with 17 bases in between. This CDR3 has 13 amino acids. Germline loops: CDR1 MGHDK, CDR2 SYGVNS. CDR3 residues: CASRARDGASYTF. The CDR3 DNA reads as TGTGCCAGCAGGGCGAGGGACGGGGCCAGCTACACCTTC.

This clone appeared a few times. The rearrangement uses TRBV6-5 and TRBJ2-5; D remains ambiguous. Trimming removed 3 bases at V and 5 bases at J, with 7 bases between. Germline V gene data show CDR1 as MNHEY and CDR2 as SVGAGI. This CDR3 region has 12 residues. In DNA form, the CDR3 reads TGTGCCAGCAGTTATGTCCGGGAGACCCAGTACTTC. Translated: CASSYVRETQYF.

The CDR3 sequence is CASSLGAPWYNEQFF. The CDR3, as DNA: TGTGCCAGCAGCTTAGGAGCCCCATGGTACAATGAGCAGTTCTTC. The chain couples TRBV7-2 to TRBJ2-1; D not certain. The CDR3 is 15 amino acids. Germline lookup yields CDR1 SGHTA and CDR2 FQGNSA. Trimming pared 1 base from V and 4 bases from J, leaving 11 bases between.

V is TRBV14 and J is TRBJ2-3, with 8 bases aligning to TRBD2. Germline CDR1 SGHDN, CDR2 FVKESK. Losses at the gene ends were 1 base for V and 3 bases for J; bases not matched to a gene: 6. The CDR3 totals 16 residues. The CDR3 loop is CASSQVAGIGTDTQYF. The CDR3 DNA reads as TGTGCCAGCAGCCAAGTAGCGGGGATCGGGACAGATACGCAGTATTTT. Based on the CDR3 plus reference TRBV14 and TRBJ2-3, the full variable domain is EAGVTQFPSHSVIEKGQTVTLRCDPISGHDNLYWYRRVMGKEIKFLLHFVKESKQDESGMPNNRFLAERTGGTYSTLKVQPAELEDSGVYFCASSQVAGIGTDTQYFGPGTRLTVL.

J is TRBJ2-3 and V is TRBV4-3; D remains ambiguous. Between the trimmed V and J ends, which lost 0 bases and 2 bases, there was a span of 6 bases. This CDR3 comprises 14 residues. CDR1 and CDR2 (germline): LGHNA, YSLEER. The CDR3 region is CASSQDLLTDTQYF. The CDR3 DNA follows: TGCGCCAGCAGCCAAGATCTACTCACAGATACGCAGTATTTT.

This clone was detected only once. The V gene is TRBV27, the J gene TRBJ2-5; perhaps TRBD1 as D (8 bases). From germline, CDR1 is MNHEY and CDR2 SMNVEV (reference sequence). The CDR3 consists of 16 residues. V was pared by 5 bases and J by 5 bases, with 21 bases between. As DNA, the CDR3 is TGTGCCAGCAGTCTGCGGGGGACAGGCGGGGAGGAGACCCAGTACTTC. It yields the protein CASSLRGTGGEETQYF.

The chain recombines TRBV25-1 with TRBJ2-1; TRBD2 agrees at 10 bases. This CDR3 has 15 residues. Per the germline V gene, CDR1 is MGHDK and CDR2 is SYGVNS. V lost 6 bases and J lost 3; bases outside the gene matches: 5. CDR3 nucleotide sequence: TGTGCCAGCAGGGGGGGACTAGCGAGCTACAATGAGCAGTTCTTC. Translating gives CASRGGLASYNEQFF.

The table lists this clone with a few counts. The rearrangement joins TRBV6-5 to TRBJ2-2, with TRBD2 as a possible D gene (5 bases). V dropped 8 bases and J dropped 6 bases, with 16 bases sitting between them. This CDR3 has 14 amino acids. The V gene's germline CDR1 is MNHEY and CDR2 SVGAGI. The chain's CDR3 is CASGRTPGSGELFF. CDR3 bases: TGTGCCAGCGGACGAACCCCGGGGTCCGGGGAGCTGTTTTTT.

This clone was counted only a few times. The V and J genes are TRBV20-1 and TRBJ2-5; 7 nucleotides agree with TRBD1. Per germline, CDR1 DFQATT and CDR2 SNEGSKA (reference sequence). The V gene end was trimmed by 5 bases and the J gene end by 12 bases; junction bases not matched to a gene: 6. The CDR3 length is 10 residues. CDR3 bases: TGCAGTGCTGTATGGGACAGTGAGTACTTC. Protein product: CSAVWDSEYF.

This clone has a handful of counts. The rearrangement links TRBV5-4 to TRBJ2-5; perhaps TRBD1 as D (5 bases). Germline CDR1 and CDR2: SGHNT and YYREEE (reference sequence). V was pared by 4 bases and J by 4 bases, with 11 bases between. This CDR3 comprises 13 residues. The CDR3 loop reads CASSLRDRETQYF. The CDR3 DNA follows: TGTGCCAGCAGCCTCAGGGATAGAGAGACCCAGTACTTC.

The chain recombines TRBV7-9 with TRBJ2-1; 12 nucleotides align to TRBD1. CDR1 SEHNR and CDR2 FQNEAQ come from the germline V gene (reference sequence). The CDR3 is 16 amino acids. With V trimmed by 3 bases and J by 9 bases, 9 bases remained unmatched. The CDR3 loop reads CASSFSRDRGLGEQFF. In DNA, the CDR3 is TGTGCCAGCAGCTTCTCCCGGGACAGGGGGCTCGGTGAGCAGTTCTTC.

CDR3 protein: CASSPGTSGRMADTQYF. The CDR3 DNA reads as TGTGCCAGCAGCCCCGGGACTAGCGGGAGGATGGCAGATACGCAGTATTTT. The chain carries TRBV5-4 and TRBJ2-3; 15 nucleotides align to TRBD2. CDR1 is SGHNT and CDR2 is YYREEE in the germline V gene (reference sequence). This CDR3 comprises 17 residues. V was pared by 4 bases and J by 4 bases, with 7 bases of the junction left unmatched.

The rearrangement links TRBV7-9 to TRBJ1-1; no reliable D call. Germline V gene lookup returns CDR1 SEHNR and CDR2 FQNEAQ (reference sequence). CDR3 length equals 12 residues. Trimming stripped 2 bases from V and 8 bases from J, with 9 bases between. The CDR3 is CASSLSGVEAFF. The CDR3 DNA is TGTGCCAGCAGCTTATCCGGGGTCGAAGCTTTCTTT.

The genes are TRBV30 and TRBJ2-1; 13 nucleotides agree with TRBD2. Germline trimming cut 4 bases from V and 9 bases from J; bases unmatched to any gene: 15. CDR1 is GTSNPN and CDR2 is SVGIG in the germline V gene (reference sequence). The CDR3 has 17 residues. DNA for the CDR3: TGTGCCTGGAATCGACTAGCGGGAGGCGCCGCGGTCAGTGAGCAGTTCTTC. Translated: CAWNRLAGGAAVSEQFF.

This clone was seen more than once but under ten times. This rearrangement joins TRBV5-1 to TRBJ2-5; 14 bases map to TRBD2. The CDR3 totals 16 residues. Germline CDR1 is SGHRS and CDR2 is YFSETQ. With V trimmed by 4 bases and J by 1 base, 3 bases remained unmatched. This CDR3 is CASSAGLAGVQETQYF. The CDR3 region has the DNA TGCGCCAGCAGCGCGGGACTAGCGGGAGTCCAAGAGACCCAGTACTTC.

This chain links TRBV7-9 with TRBJ2-3, with 11 bases matching TRBD2. Germline values: CDR1 SEHNR, CDR2 FQNEAQ (reference sequence). J was trimmed by 3 bases and V by 3 bases; bases with no gene match: 5. The CDR3 length is 16 residues. In DNA form, the CDR3 reads TGTGCCAGCAGCTTGTGGGCTAGCGGGGGGACAGATACGCAGTATTTT. This translates into CASSLWASGGTDTQYF.

This clone turned up a few times. This sequence joins TRBV5-1 and TRBJ2-5, with D possibly TRBD2 on 6 matching bases. The CDR3 extends over 17 amino acids. V shed 3 bases and J shed 7 bases, with 25 bases lying between them. In germline, CDR1 is SGHRS, CDR2 YFSETQ. CDR3 amino acids: CASSSAGHAGTDGTQYF. CDR3 in DNA: TGCGCCAGCAGCTCCGCGGGGCACGCCGGAACCGATGGGACCCAGTACTTC.

This clone has just a few counts. The rearrangement links TRBV29-1 to TRBJ1-6; TRBD1 matches at 7 bases. The CDR3 is made up of 14 amino acids. V lost 7 bases, J lost 9 bases, and 12 bases stayed unmatched. The germline V gene has CDR1 SQVTM and CDR2 ANQGSEA. CDR3 DNA sequence: TGCAGCGCCGCGGAGACAGGGCCTAGTTCACCCCTCCACTTT. As protein: CSAAETGPSSPLHF.

The V call is TRBV30, the J call TRBJ1-5, with 7 bases fitting TRBD1. The CDR3 contains 14 residues. J gave up 11 bases and V 2 bases, and 12 bases lay outside the gene matches. Germline V CDR1 and CDR2: GTSNPN, SVGIG (reference sequence). CDR3 sequence reads: CAWSLGGEGLTQHF. The DNA of the CDR3 is TGTGCCTGGAGTCTAGGGGGCGAGGGTTTGACCCAGCATTTT. Drawing the rest from reference TRBV30 and TRBJ1-5, the complete variable domain is SQTIHQWPATLVQPVGSPLSLECTVEGTSNPNLYWYRQAAGRGLQLLFYSVGIGQISSEVPQNLSASRPQDRQFILSSKKLLLSDSGFYLCAWSLGGEGLTQHFGDGTRLSIL.